The 5 T cell receptor beta chains below all came from one sample that was sequenced in a study of cytomegalovirus exposure and HLA in healthy donors. Some clones are missing from TCRdb's copy, which holds only in-frame ones; the method was immunoSEQ multiplex PCR. Of about 110,000 clones in the sample, nearly 97% were seen once. What was sequenced was PBMCs. The receptor set was obtained from a woman younger than 30 in good health and CMV-seronegative.

The rearrangement links TRBV11-3 to TRBJ2-5, with D perhaps matching TRBD2 (7 bases). CDR1 is SGHNT, CDR2 YENEEA, per germline. Trimming removed 5 bases from V and 2 bases from J, with 15 bases in between. This CDR3 contains 15 residues. In nucleotides, the CDR3 is TGTGCCAGCAGCCCCCGAGGGGGGGAGCAAGAGACCCAGTACTTC. Amino acids: CASSPRGGEQETQYF.

J is TRBJ1-1 and V is TRBV7-3; D is perhaps TRBD1 (6 bases). The germline gives CDR1 SGHTA, CDR2 FQGTGA. The V end lost 8 bases, the J end lost 3 bases, and 13 bases lay between the germline ends. This CDR3 has 13 residues. The CDR3 sequence: CASGSGVDTEAFF. The CDR3, as DNA: TGTGCCAGCGGATCAGGGGTGGACACTGAAGCTTTCTTT.

The V and J genes are TRBV30 and TRBJ2-5; D is perhaps TRBD2 (5 bases). Trimming took off 0 bases at V and 2 bases at J, with 10 bases between the two ends. The CDR3 is 14 residues long. Germline assignment: CDR1 GTSNPN and CDR2 SVGIG (reference sequence). CDR3 residues: CAWSVSLAQETQYF. In DNA, the CDR3 is TGTGCCTGGAGTGTAAGCCTAGCTCAAGAGACCCAGTACTTC.

This chain joins TRBV7-2 and TRBJ1-5, with 8 nucleotides matching TRBD1. Germline V CDR1 and CDR2: SGHTA, FQGNSA. Trimming cost V 0 bases and J 5 bases; bases outside gene matches: 3. The CDR3 has 15 amino acids. CDR3 sequence reads: CASSLASGGYQPQHF. CDR3 bases: TGTGCCAGCAGCTTAGCGTCAGGGGGCTATCAGCCCCAGCATTTT.

The chain has TRBV7-6 and TRBJ2-3, with 11 bases fitting TRBD2. CDR3 length: 17 residues. V lost 1 base, J lost 2 bases, and 5 bases stayed unmatched. Per the germline V gene, CDR1 is SGHVS and CDR2 is FNYEAQ. The CDR3 region is CASSLDPSGGPTDTQYF. As DNA, the CDR3 is TGTGCCAGCAGCTTAGATCCTAGCGGGGGGCCCACAGATACGCAGTATTTT.